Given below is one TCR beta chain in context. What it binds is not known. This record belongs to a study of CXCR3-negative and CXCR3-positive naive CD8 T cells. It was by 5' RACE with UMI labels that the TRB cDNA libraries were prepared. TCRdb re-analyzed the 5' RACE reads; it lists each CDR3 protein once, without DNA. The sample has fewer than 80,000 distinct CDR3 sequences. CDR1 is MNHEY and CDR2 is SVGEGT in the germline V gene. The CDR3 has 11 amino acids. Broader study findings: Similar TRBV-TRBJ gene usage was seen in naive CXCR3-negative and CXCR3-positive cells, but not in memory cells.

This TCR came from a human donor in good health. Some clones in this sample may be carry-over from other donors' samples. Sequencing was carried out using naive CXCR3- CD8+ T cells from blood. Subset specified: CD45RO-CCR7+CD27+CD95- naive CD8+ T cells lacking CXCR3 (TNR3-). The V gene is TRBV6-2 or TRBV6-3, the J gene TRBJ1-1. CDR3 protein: CASSVGVEAFF.